This T cell receptor (beta chain) was sequenced during a study of blood T cell dynamics during melanoma immunotherapy (dated by TCRdb to between 2020 and 2021). Regarding the study in general: Patients with metastatic melanoma were treated with first-line pembrolizumab or nivolumab plus ipilimumab as standard of care in the United Kingdom. The training cohort consisted of consecutive patients, while an additional independent group of patients from the same centre was pooled to form an external validation set. To identify early correlates of response, the study profiled peripheral T cell receptor repertoires in patients with metastatic melanoma before and after one cycle of checkpoint inhibitor therapy.

What the study reported, not specific to this receptor: The study was unable to establish whether the T cell clones driving the repertoire changes were melanoma-specific or instead reflected general immune activation. A bifurcated reorganization of the PBMC repertoire at W3, with increased clonality or increased diversity, was observed in patients who later achieved disease control, unlike in progressors. The relatively small sample size was recognized as a factor that could limit how well the results generalize.

The CDR3 covers 11 residues, taking in both the cysteine and the phenylalanine. Left in the record is the CDR3 DNA by itself, 33 bases read in frame from the first base. Reading the germline V gene (reference sequence) gives CDR1 MNHNY and CDR2 SVGAGI. Trimming at the junction amounts to 5 bases on V and 7 bases on J, and the germline ends lie 3 bases apart. Every bulk PBMC sample had a fixed 350 ng of DNA loaded. TCR beta CDR3 sequences were amplified from genomic DNA using the immunoSEQ TCRb Assay kit according to manufacturer instructions. The KAPA Library Quantification Kit for Illumina platforms was used to quantify the pooled libraries by qPCR. Pooled libraries were clustered at roughly 0.55-1.2 pM and sequenced on an Illumina NextSeq 500. On the study's bioinformatics: Analysis of the TCR data relied on immunoSEQ ANALYZER and the R LymphoSeq package. A rearrangement efficiency score was calculated as productive divided by the sum of productive and non-productive CDR3 sequences. Clonality was measured with the Gini coefficient and diversity with the Renyi index at alpha=1, and both measures were compared pairwise between timepoints within each patient. In LymphoSeq, clonal relatedness was computed with an edit distance of 3 and repertoire similarity was computed with the Bhattacharyya coefficient. Linear discriminant analysis on week-3 changes in clonality and diversity was built with the R MASS and caret packages to classify response. In its TCRdb copy, this immuneACCESS table keeps in-frame sequences only and misses some clones. Where compared with another copy, unresolved V genes explain less than half of these, and the others have no known cause. The V and J calls and clone size are taken from that table; D and trimming were inferred from the DNA. Counted in this sample were under 8,500 clones; approximately 89% of them appeared once. The ten largest clones add up to 3% to 4.5% of the sample.

The time point label, as the study defines it: week 3, after first cycle of checkpoint inhibitor. Blood samples were taken at two points: before treatment (T0) and at week 3 (W3), which came after the first cycle of checkpoint blockade. Except for a couple of patients with rapid clinical progression, response was assessed 12 weeks after the first infusion by RECIST 1.1; disease control meant complete response, partial response or stable disease. Patients were excluded for prior systemic cancer treatment, concomitant immunosuppressant therapy or synchronous other active malignancies. Both bulk PBMC and plasma cell-free DNA were sequenced for TCR beta so that circulating cells and T cell turnover could be tracked. PBMC were isolated from blood with Lymphoprep and SepMate tubes, followed by red cell lysis. DNA from PBMC and sorted T cell subsets was extracted with QIAamp DNA Blood Mini kits. A remark on this clone: The antigen it binds to is not known. One base away there is no much larger clone; base qualities are not given.

The chain links TRBV6-6 with TRBJ1-6; too little of a D gene remains to name it. This specimen was blood, taken from a patient treated with checkpoint blockade. The sequence was collected from a human donor with melanoma. The sequenced DNA is TGTGCCAGCAGTCTCAATTCACCCCTCCACTTT. It is translated as CASSLNSPLHF.